These 15 T cell receptor beta chains were sequenced from one sample in a study of T cells after yellow fever vaccination. From the 5' RACE reads, TCRdb called clonotypes with MiXCR, one entry per CDR3 protein. Of 250,000 to 300,000 distinct CDR3 sequences detected, roughly 5.2% appear once; the ten largest clones hold roughly 3%. The input for sequencing was CD4+ T cells sorted from PBMCs, taken on the day of the yellow fever booster vaccination. The source of these receptors is a man aged 18 to 29 who received the YFV17D yellow fever vaccine.

This clonotype was recorded many times. CDR3 DNA sequence: TGCGCCAGCAGCTTGCCAGGGGCCGGCACTGAAGCTTTCTTT. It is translated as CASSLPGAGTEAFF. The chain combines TRBV5-1 with TRBJ1-1, with D tentatively TRBD1 (6 bases). This CDR3 spans 14 amino acids. Trimming took 1 base from V and 4 from J, leaving 11 bases between them. Germline V gene data show CDR1 as SGHRS and CDR2 as YFSETQ.

A single count supports this clonotype. The chain has TRBV6-2 or TRBV6-3 and TRBJ1-1; D is unresolved. CDR3 length equals 14 residues. The V end lost 1 base, the J end lost 0 bases, and 6 bases lay between the germline ends. The germline V gene has CDR1 MNHEY and CDR2 SVGEGT. The CDR3 protein is CASSYFKVNTEAFF. As DNA, the CDR3 is TGTGCCAGCAGTTACTTCAAGGTGAACACTGAAGCTTTCTTT.

The chain is built from TRBV20-1 and TRBJ1-2; possible D gene TRBD1, 5 bases. With 2 bases removed from V and 2 bases from J, the gap between germline ends came to 12 bases. This CDR3 contains 14 residues. Germline loops: CDR1 DFQATT, CDR2 SNEGSKA (reference sequence). This chain's CDR3 is CSARTEGLNYGYTF. Written as DNA, the CDR3 is TGCAGTGCTAGAACCGAGGGACTGAACTATGGCTACACCTTC.

This clonotype has just a few counts. The rearrangement joins TRBV7-2 to TRBJ2-2; D not certain. The CDR3 is 14 amino acids. Germline values: CDR1 SGHTA, CDR2 FQGNSA. Trimming cost V 4 bases and J 2 bases, with 8 bases left between them. The CDR3 reads CASSSSFNTGELFF. CDR3 coding DNA: TGTGCCAGCAGCTCCTCCTTCAACACCGGGGAGCTGTTTTTT.

This clonotype was detected many times. The chain links TRBV20-1 to TRBJ2-2; either TRBD1 or TRBD2 may fit D (5 bases each). The CDR3 runs to 14 residues. The V gene's germline CDR1 is DFQATT and CDR2 SNEGSKA (reference sequence). V was trimmed by 4 bases and J by 0 bases, leaving 9 bases between them. The CDR3 DNA reads as TGCAGTGCTACCGGGACCCCGAACACCGGGGAGCTGTTTTTT. Protein: CSATGTPNTGELFF.

This clonotype was seen more than once but under ten times. V and J are TRBV7-2 and TRBJ1-2, with D possibly being TRBD1 (5 bases). This CDR3 has 15 amino acids. The V and J ends lost 0 bases and 3 bases respectively, with 11 bases between them. CDR1 is SGHTA, CDR2 FQGNSA, per germline. CDR3 sequence (DNA): TGTGCCAGCAGCTTAGCACAGTTCAGGGACTATGGCTACACCTTC. Residues: CASSLAQFRDYGYTF. The entire variable domain, with the rest obtained from reference TRBV7-2 and TRBJ1-2, is as follows: GAGVSQSPSNKVTEKGKDVELRCDPISGHTALYWYRQSLGQGLEFLIYFQGNSAPDKSGLPSDRFSAERTGGSVSTLTIQRTQQEDSAVYLCASSLAQFRDYGYTFGSGTRLTVV.

The table lists this clonotype with many counts. V and J are TRBV7-8 and TRBJ2-7; D is unresolved. Trimming took 2 bases from V and 3 from J, leaving 5 bases between them. Germline V gives CDR1 SGHVS, CDR2 FQNEAQ. The CDR3 runs 12 residues. CDR3 sequence: CASSLSVYEQYV. The CDR3 nucleotides are TGTGCCAGCAGCTTAAGTGTCTACGAGCAGTACGTC.

This clonotype has only a few counts. The chain combines TRBV5-6 with TRBJ2-5, with D unresolved. This CDR3 has 13 residues. Germline lookup yields CDR1 SGHDT and CDR2 YYEEEE. V was clipped by 0 bases and J by 6 bases, with 9 bases between them. The CDR3 DNA is TGTGCCAGCAGCTTGGACATGGTTAAGACCCAGTACTTC. Protein: CASSLDMVKTQYF.

This clonotype was recorded at least ten times. The J gene is TRBJ1-5, the V gene TRBV5-6; D unresolved. The length of the CDR3 is 18 residues. Germline assignment: CDR1 SGHDT and CDR2 YYEEEE. Trimming cost V 4 bases and J 1 base, with 21 bases left between them. The CDR3 sequence is CASSLRHGYGGSNQPQHF. For the CDR3, the DNA is TGTGCCAGCAGCCTAAGACACGGGTACGGAGGGAGCAATCAGCCCCAGCATTTT.

This clonotype was counted many times. The V call is TRBV6-2 or TRBV6-3, the J call TRBJ2-1; 11 nucleotides line up with TRBD2. The V gene end was trimmed by 5 bases and the J gene end by 6 bases; junction bases not matched to a gene: 6. Looked up from germline, CDR1 is MNHEY and CDR2 is SVGEGT. This CDR3 contains 15 residues. Here the CDR3 reads CASSVAGGPSNEQFF. In DNA form, the CDR3 reads TGTGCCAGCAGTGTAGCGGGGGGGCCGAGCAATGAGCAGTTCTTC.

The chain carries TRBV12-3 or TRBV12-4 and TRBJ2-3; no firm D call. CDR3 length equals 14 residues. V lost 6 bases, J lost 3 bases, and 13 bases lay in between. The CDR3 reads CASSPITRTDTQYF. CDR3 nucleotides: TGTGCCAGCAGCCCTATAACGCGGACAGATACGCAGTATTTT.

This clonotype was counted ten times or more. The gene calls are TRBV24-1 and TRBJ2-1; no clear D. Germline values: CDR1 KGHDR, CDR2 SFDVKD. There are 13 residues in the CDR3. The germline V and J ends were trimmed by 5 bases and 4 bases, with 8 bases remaining between them. The CDR3 spells CATSGHPYNEQFF. The CDR3 DNA sequence: TGTGCCACCAGTGGGCACCCTTACAATGAGCAGTTCTTC.

This clonotype occurred many times. J is TRBJ2-7 and V is TRBV3-1, with 9 bases that match TRBD2. The V segment lost 5 bases and the J segment 6 bases; nucleotides outside the gene matches: 5. Germline assignment: CDR1 LGHDT and CDR2 YNNKEL (reference sequence). This CDR3 is 13 amino acids long. The CDR3 DNA reads TGTGCCAGCAGCTTTAGCGGGGGACTCGAGCAGTACTTC. It encodes CASSFSGGLEQYF.

This clonotype has just a few counts. The chain employs TRBV28 and TRBJ2-3, with 10 bases identical to TRBD1. The J segment lost 0 bases and the V segment lost 3 bases, leaving 3 bases of the junction unmatched. The CDR3 length is 16 residues. CDR1 MDHEN and CDR2 SYDVKM come from the germline V gene. The CDR3 protein is CASSFWTGGSTDTQYF. As DNA, the CDR3 is TGTGCCAGCAGTTTTTGGACAGGGGGGAGCACAGATACGCAGTATTTT.

This clonotype was recorded a few times. J is TRBJ2-7 and V is TRBV29-1; TRBD1 is a possible D gene (6 bases). The CDR3 is 11 amino acids. From germline, CDR1 is SQVTM and CDR2 ANQGSEA. The V gene lost 3 bases and the J gene lost 8 bases, with 11 bases spanning the gap. The CDR3 coding sequence is TGCAGCGTTGACAGGGGAAGGAAGCAGTACGTC. Translating it yields CSVDRGRKQYV.